This record looks at one T cell receptor (beta chain) sequence and its context. Its target is not known. Assay: immunoSEQ multiplex PCR; the TCRdb copy retains only in-frame clones and omits some. The sample has about 77,000 clones, 65% to 85% seen once. This entry belongs to a study of OX40 agonist ivuxolimab in advanced cancers. In germline, CDR1 is SNHLY, CDR2 FYNNEI. This CDR3 comprises 14 residues. With 2 bases removed from V and 1 base from J, the gap between germline ends came to 6 bases. Whole-study findings and limits: CD8+ T cells were the subset that, on average, had more expanded clones than CD4+. Relatively little clonal expansion, among the lowest observed, appeared in partial responders at 0.1-3.0 mg/kg. At doses 0.1 to 3.0 mg/kg, CD4+ and CD8+ clones expanded.

The chain combines TRBV2 with TRBJ1-5; D perhaps matches TRBD1 (5 bases). The source material was CD4+ or CD8+ T cells sorted from blood, sampled in a trial of the OX40 agonist ivuxolimab. The TCR was taken from an adult with an advanced solid tumor such as melanoma, head and neck, liver or kidney cancer. The CDR3 loop reads CASSERQSNQPQHF. CDR3 nucleotide sequence: TGTGCCAGCAGTGAAAGACAGAGCAATCAGCCCCAGCATTTT.